This entry lists 15 T cell receptor beta chains sequenced from one sample in a study of OX40 agonist ivuxolimab in advanced cancers. The table came from immunoSEQ multiplex PCR; TCRdb's copy has only in-frame clones and leaves some out. The repertoire holds 40,000 to 45,000 clones, with around four fifths as singletons. The sequencing used CD4+ or CD8+ T cells sorted from blood, collected in a trial of the OX40 agonist ivuxolimab. These receptors were collected from an adult with an advanced solid tumor such as melanoma, head and neck, liver or kidney cancer.

CDR3 loop: CAISVTLTGTEAFF. CDR3 nucleotides: TGTGCCATCAGCGTGACCCTTACTGGCACTGAAGCTTTCTTT. This chain joins TRBV10-3 and TRBJ1-1; D remains unclear. The CDR3 extends over 14 amino acids. Per germline, CDR1 ENHRY and CDR2 SYGVKD. Trimming stripped 6 bases from V and 4 bases from J, with 15 bases between.

With respect to this clone: The same CDR3 also results from other DNA sequences found in this sample. The chain uses TRBV4-2 and TRBJ2-7, with D possibly TRBD2 on 5 matching bases. Trimming cost V 1 base and J 2 bases, with 12 bases left between them. The CDR3 has 15 amino acids. Germline lookup yields CDR1 LGHNA and CDR2 YNFKEQ. The CDR3 sequence is CASSQGSSGAYEQYF. The CDR3, as DNA: TGTGCCAGCAGCCAAGGAAGCAGCGGAGCCTACGAGCAGTACTTC.

V gene TRBV6-1 combines with J gene TRBJ1-5, with D hard to call. Germline-derived CDR1 and CDR2 are MNHNS and SASEGT. V was trimmed by 3 bases and J by 4 bases, leaving 7 bases between them. The CDR3 consists of 13 residues. This chain's CDR3 is CASSERENQPQHF. In DNA, the CDR3 is TGTGCCAGCAGTGAGCGGGAAAATCAGCCCCAGCATTTT.

The chain recombines TRBV5-1 with TRBJ2-3, with D perhaps TRBD2 (6 bases). The CDR3 covers 13 residues. Germline CDR1 reads SGHRS; CDR2 reads YFSETQ. V lost 0 bases, J lost 5 bases, and 7 bases lay in between. The chain's CDR3 is CASSLVSGDTQYF. The DNA of the CDR3 is TGCGCCAGCAGCTTGGTTAGCGGAGATACGCAGTATTTT.

The rearrangement links TRBV11-2 to TRBJ2-7; 7 nucleotides agree with TRBD2. Germline values: CDR1 SGHAT, CDR2 FQNNGV. There are 15 residues in the CDR3. With V trimmed by 6 bases and J by 7 bases, 15 bases remained unmatched. The CDR3 spells CASSLDRRGMSEQYF. The CDR3 bases are TGTGCCAGCAGTTTGGATCGGCGGGGGATGAGTGAGCAGTACTTC.

The chain recombines TRBV27 with TRBJ2-2; 8 nucleotides match TRBD2. This CDR3 comprises 15 residues. With V trimmed by 3 bases and J by 2 bases, 2 bases remained unmatched. CDR1 and CDR2 from the germline V gene are MNHEY and SMNVEV (reference sequence). This CDR3 is CASSFRGGNTGELFF. CDR3 sequence (DNA): TGTGCCAGCAGTTTTCGGGGGGGCAACACCGGGGAGCTGTTTTTT.

This rearrangement joins TRBV5-1 to TRBJ1-5; weak D call: TRBD1 (5 bases). Germline V gives CDR1 SGHRS, CDR2 YFSETQ. The CDR3 loop spans 14 amino acids. V lost 0 bases and J lost 6, with 10 bases in between. The CDR3, as DNA: TGCGCCAGCAGCTTGGTCGGAGGGGCTCAGCCCCAGCATTTT. Its protein is CASSLVGGAQPQHF.

The chain recombines TRBV7-3 with TRBJ2-3; 14 bases are shared with TRBD2. The CDR3 is 17 residues long. The J segment lost 4 bases and the V segment lost 5 bases, leaving 8 bases of the junction unmatched. In germline, CDR1 is SGHTA, CDR2 FQGTGA. The CDR3 DNA reads as TGTGCCAGCAGCCCCGGGACTAGCGGGAGAAGATCAGATACGCAGTATTTT. It translates to CASSPGTSGRRSDTQYF.

The chain uses TRBV5-1 and TRBJ2-5; tentatively, D is TRBD1 (7 bases). CDR3 length equals 15 residues. In germline, CDR1 is SGHRS, CDR2 YFSETQ. Trimming took 2 bases from V and 0 from J, leaving 11 bases between them. CDR3 amino acids: CASSFQGGYQETQYF. In DNA form, the CDR3 reads TGCGCCAGCAGCTTCCAGGGGGGTTACCAAGAGACCCAGTACTTC.

This sequence joins TRBV6-6 and TRBJ1-1; D gene unclear. Germline CDR1 reads MNHNY; CDR2 reads SVGAGI (reference sequence). V lost 3 bases to trimming and J lost 9 bases, with 17 bases between them. The CDR3 runs 14 residues. The CDR3 here is CASSYKIAERKAFF. The CDR3, as DNA: TGTGCCAGCAGTTATAAGATTGCCGAGAGGAAAGCTTTCTTT.

The chain links TRBV29-1 to TRBJ1-2, with unresolved D. This CDR3 is built from 12 residues. Trimming took off 4 bases at V and 0 bases at J, with 6 bases between the two ends. The germline CDR1 and CDR2 sequences are SQVTM and ANQGSEA. CDR3 DNA sequence: TGCAGCGTTGTCGCAGCTAACTATGGCTACACCTTC. It specifies CSVVAANYGYTF.

The J gene is TRBJ2-7, the V gene TRBV29-1, with a weak D call TRBD2 (5 bases). V lost 6 bases and J 4 bases, leaving 13 bases between the germline ends. CDR3 size: 12 residues. CDR1 SQVTM and CDR2 ANQGSEA come from the germline V gene. CDR3 sequence: CSVTVGGYEQYF. The CDR3 region has the DNA TGCAGCGTCACCGTCGGAGGATACGAGCAGTACTTC.

V gene TRBV9 combines with J gene TRBJ2-1; tentatively, D is TRBD1 (5 bases). The CDR3 contains 15 residues. Germline V gene sequence: CDR1 SGDLS, CDR2 YYNGEE. Trimming took 0 bases from V and 6 from J, leaving 13 bases between them. DNA of the CDR3: TGTGCCAGCAGCGTAGGGGTGACAGAGGTCAATGAGCAGTTCTTC. Translated: CASSVGVTEVNEQFF.

Turning to this clone: A read error may account for a junction end that differs from germline. The rearrangement links TRBV2 to TRBJ1-2; D perhaps matches TRBD1 (6 bases). Germline loops: CDR1 SNHLY, CDR2 FYNNEI. The CDR3 runs to 12 residues. CDR3 DNA sequence: TGTGCCAGCAGTGAATGGATTGAGGGACACCATTTC. Its protein is CASSEWIEGHHF.

V is TRBV15 and J is TRBJ1-6; D unresolved. Germline V gives CDR1 LNHNV, CDR2 YYDKDF (reference sequence). V lost 0 bases to trimming and J lost 9 bases, with 6 bases between them. CDR3 length: 13 residues. This CDR3 is CATSRDRVSPLHF. DNA of the CDR3: TGTGCCACCAGCAGAGATCGGGTTTCACCCCTCCACTTT.